This T cell receptor beta chain comes out of a study of identical twins. In this sample, this clonotype turned up a few times. Antigen specificity is unknown. A universal primer site was incorporated via template switching, and the cDNA contained unique molecular identifiers. TCRdb analysed the 5' RACE reads with MiXCR anew, one entry per CDR3 protein. The repertoire holds 700,000 to 950,000 distinct CDR3 sequences, with about 12% as singletons. With V trimmed by 7 bases and J by 7 bases, 20 bases remained unmatched. Per germline, CDR1 MNHNS and CDR2 SASEGT. The CDR3 runs to 17 residues. Study outcomes and limitations: Clonotypes of the beta chain that were abundant in cord blood carried fewer insertions (memory repertoires showed none).

These data are also associated with another study on yellow fever vaccine responses in identical twins.

The chain couples TRBV6-1 to TRBJ2-7; TRBD2 matches 9 bases. The sequenced sample consisted of PBMCs. This receptor was taken from a woman aged 18-35 years in good health. The CDR3, as DNA: TGTGCCAGCACCCGGGCGGGTGGGGTAGCGGGAGTACAAGAGCAGTACTTC. Its translation is CASTRAGGVAGVQEQYF.